The 12 T cell receptor beta chains listed next were all sequenced from one sample in a study of blood T cells in healthy people across ages. PCR was performed a second time for roughly 6 to 12 cycles using a sample-barcoded 5' primer and a J-beta primer mix. MiXCR was run by TCRdb on the 5' RACE reads, yielding one entry per CDR3 protein. This table holds 500,000 to 550,000 distinct CDR3 sequences, around 24% found once. This same sample was also taken into another study, of T cells of mothers and their children.

Sequenced: blood. The origin of the receptors is a boy younger than 18 in good health.

Only a few counts were recorded for this clonotype. The rearrangement joins TRBV12-3 or TRBV12-4 to TRBJ1-6; D is ambiguous. The V end was cut by 9 bases, the J end by 10 bases, with 16 bases between. The CDR3 totals 13 residues. CDR3 protein: CASTRAFGSPLHF. The CDR3 DNA is TGTGCCAGTACCCGGGCTTTCGGATCACCCCTCCACTTT.

The chain carries TRBV3-1 and TRBJ2-5; 9 nucleotides match TRBD1. The CDR3 extends over 15 amino acids. The junction had 5 bases not matched to a gene; V was cut back by 1 base and J by 5 bases. Germline CDR1 and CDR2: LGHDT and YNNKEL (reference sequence). CDR3 DNA sequence: TGTGCCAGCAGCCAAGGGACAGGGGACCGGGAGACCCAGTACTTC. Translated, it gives CASSQGTGDRETQYF.

The genes are TRBV27 and TRBJ2-3; 9 bases line up with TRBD2. V was pared by 3 bases and J by 6 bases, with 4 bases of the junction left unmatched. CDR1 and CDR2 from the germline V gene are MNHEY and SMNVEV (reference sequence). The CDR3 has 14 amino acids. The DNA of the CDR3 is TGTGCCAGCAGTTTCGGGACTAGCCGGGATACGCAGTATTTT. This sequence encodes CASSFGTSRDTQYF.

The chain couples TRBV30 to TRBJ2-7; D gene unclear. Trimming left V 0 bases short and J 7 bases short, with 10 bases between. The CDR3 has 12 residues. The germline V gene has CDR1 GTSNPN and CDR2 SVGIG (reference sequence). CDR3 region: CAWSVGPGEQYF. The CDR3 DNA sequence: TGTGCCTGGAGTGTCGGGCCCGGGGAGCAGTACTTC.

The V and J genes are TRBV3-1 and TRBJ1-1; TRBD1 matches at 7 bases. This CDR3 comprises 14 residues. Per germline, CDR1 LGHDT and CDR2 YNNKEL (reference sequence). With 3 bases clipped from V and 6 bases from J, the junction kept 7 bases outside the gene matches. CDR3 loop: CASSQASGTAEAFF. DNA for the CDR3: TGTGCCAGCAGCCAGGCCTCGGGGACAGCTGAAGCTTTCTTT.

This clonotype was recorded at least ten times. The genes are TRBV14 and TRBJ2-4; a weak D match, TRBD1 (6 bases). CDR3 length equals 16 residues. Germline values: CDR1 SGHDN, CDR2 FVKESK. V was shortened by 3 bases and J by 7 bases, with 19 bases between the two germline ends. Here the CDR3 reads CASSQGTPSYLNIQYF. The CDR3 nucleotides read TGTGCCAGCAGCCAGGGGACACCGTCATACCTCAACATTCAGTACTTC.

The J gene is TRBJ2-3, the V gene TRBV14; 8 bases are shared with TRBD2. Germline lookup yields CDR1 SGHDN and CDR2 FVKESK. Losses at the gene ends were 1 base for V and 5 bases for J; bases not matched to a gene: 14. CDR3 length equals 18 residues. The CDR3 loop reads CASSQVGLLAGGRDTQYF. The CDR3 region has the DNA TGTGCCAGCAGCCAAGTGGGCCTTCTGGCGGGGGGTCGAGATACGCAGTATTTT.

This clonotype was found a few times. The genes are TRBV6-2 or TRBV6-3 and TRBJ2-7, with a tentative D call TRBD2 (5 bases). V shed 7 bases and J shed 2 bases, with 15 bases lying between them. The germline V gene encodes CDR1 MNHEY and CDR2 SVGEGT. CDR3 length: 14 residues. The CDR3 is CASTAAVLTYEQYF. CDR3 coding DNA: TGTGCCAGCACCGCAGCGGTACTTACCTACGAGCAGTACTTC.

The CDR3 loop is CASSFVQGLDEQYF. For the CDR3, the DNA is TGTGCCAGCAGTTTCGTCCAGGGTCTTGACGAGCAGTACTTC. The chain links TRBV28 to TRBJ2-7; D is possibly TRBD1 (5 bases). Germline V gene sequence: CDR1 MDHEN, CDR2 SYDVKM. This CDR3 is 14 amino acids long. V lost 3 bases to trimming and J lost 5 bases, with 14 bases between them.

The chain combines TRBV7-9 with TRBJ1-2, with D maybe TRBD1 (5 bases). CDR3 size: 11 residues. Germline CDR1 is SEHNR and CDR2 is FQNEAQ (reference sequence). The V end lost 5 bases, the J end lost 12 bases, and 13 bases lay between the germline ends. The CDR3 is CASSPGLGHTF. The DNA for the CDR3 is TGTGCCAGCAGCCCGGGACTGGGGCACACCTTC.

This clonotype was counted once. The V and J genes are TRBV20-1 and TRBJ2-6; TRBD1 matches at 7 bases. Germline V gives CDR1 DFQATT, CDR2 SNEGSKA (reference sequence). With V trimmed by 2 bases and J by 0 bases, 19 bases remained unmatched. This CDR3 is built from 21 residues. The CDR3 here is CSARPLVLDRQTNSGANVLTF. CDR3 DNA: TGCAGTGCTAGACCTTTGGTTTTGGACAGGCAAACAAACTCTGGGGCCAACGTCCTGACTTTC.

This clonotype showed up just a few times. The chain combines TRBV12-3 or TRBV12-4 with TRBJ2-5; D may be TRBD1 or TRBD2 (5 bases each). TRBJ2-7 explains the end of the DNA better; the J call may be wrong. The CDR3 totals 15 residues. As DNA, the CDR3 is TGTGCCAGCAGTAGGGACGGATCACACTCCTACGAGCAGTACTTC. It is translated as CASSRDGSHSYEQYF.